A single sample is the source of the 7 T cell receptor beta chains below, sequenced in a study of vaccination and CD4 T cells after COVID-19. Sequenced with the Oncomine TCR Beta short-read assay was DNA taken from cultured CD4+ T cells. TCRdb processed the PCR reads anew with MiXCR; each CDR3 protein has one entry. The table shows 4,000 to 4,500 distinct CDR3 sequences, with approximately 30% occurring only once. No antigens are known for them. As to treatment: roughly ten-day PBMC culture with coronavirus spike peptide pools or control peptides (ViraFEST assay). Collection of the unexposed donor's CD4+ T cells took place before the COVID-19 pandemic (2011-2018). Specimen: CD4+ T cells from blood, cultured in vitro. Receptor source: a human donor in good health.

The chain links TRBV30 to TRBJ2-5, with D possibly being TRBD2 (5 bases). The CDR3 has 13 residues. Trimming took off 5 bases at V and 5 bases at J, with 15 bases between the two ends. Germline assignment: CDR1 GTSNPN and CDR2 SVGIG (reference sequence). This CDR3 reads CAWGTGGVETQYF. CDR3 nucleotides: TGTGCCTGGGGTACCGGAGGCGTTGAGACCCAGTACTTC. Complete variable domain (other parts from reference TRBV30 and TRBJ2-5): SQTIHQWPATLVQPVGSPLSLECTVEGTSNPNLYWYRQAAGRGLQLLFYSVGIGQISSEVPQNLSASRPQDRQFILSSKKLLLSDSGFYLCAWGTGGVETQYFGPGTRLLVL.

This clonotype was seen only a few times. The chain links TRBV6-5 to TRBJ1-5; unclear D gene. Germline values: CDR1 MNHEY, CDR2 SVGAGI. There are 13 residues in the CDR3. With 2 bases removed from V and 4 bases from J, the gap between germline ends came to 6 bases. For the CDR3, the DNA is TGTGCCAGCAGTTACACTAGGAATCAGCCCCAGCATTTT. It yields the protein CASSYTRNQPQHF.

This sequence joins TRBV6-5 and TRBJ1-6; 10 nucleotides align to TRBD1. Germline CDR1 MNHEY, CDR2 SVGAGI. This CDR3 has 18 residues. The ends lost 2 bases at V and 6 bases at J; junction bases unmatched: 10. The CDR3 is CASSYGTGVVGTNSPLHF. DNA of the CDR3: TGTGCCAGCAGTTACGGGACAGGGGTCGTCGGTACTAATTCACCCCTCCACTTT.

The V gene is TRBV7-9, the J gene TRBJ1-2, with 8 bases identical to TRBD1. Germline CDR1 SEHNR, CDR2 FQNEAQ (reference sequence). The ends lost 5 bases at V and 5 bases at J; junction bases unmatched: 10. This CDR3 is built from 15 residues. DNA of the CDR3: TGTGCCAGCAGCCCCAGGAGCGACAGGGGTTATGGCTACACCTTC. This translates into CASSPRSDRGYGYTF.

The rearrangement uses TRBV14 and TRBJ1-1; 7 nucleotides align to TRBD1. Per the germline V gene, CDR1 is SGHDN and CDR2 is FVKESK. The CDR3 has 15 residues. The ends lost 4 bases at V and 0 bases at J; junction bases unmatched: 5. The CDR3 here is CASSPRDSMNTEAFF. The CDR3, as DNA: TGTGCCAGCAGCCCCCGGGACAGCATGAACACTGAAGCTTTCTTT.

This clonotype has a handful of counts. The chain combines TRBV2 with TRBJ1-5, with TRBD1 as a possible D gene (5 bases). Germline V gene lookup returns CDR1 SNHLY and CDR2 FYNNEI. This CDR3 is built from 12 residues. The V end lost 8 bases, the J end lost 9 bases, and 14 bases lay between the germline ends. The CDR3 region is CASRQGGSPQHF. DNA of the CDR3: TGTGCCAGCCGGCAGGGAGGGTCGCCCCAGCATTTT.

This clonotype was picked up one time. CDR3 sequence: CSVAQLAGGLQETQYF. As DNA, the CDR3 is TGCAGCGTTGCCCAGCTAGCGGGGGGTCTCCAAGAGACCCAGTACTTC. J is TRBJ2-5 and V is TRBV29-1, with 11 bases lining up with TRBD2. The length of the CDR3 is 16 residues. V dropped 4 bases and J dropped 1; count of bases not matched to a gene: 8. The V gene's germline CDR1 is SQVTM and CDR2 ANQGSEA.